This passage covers 23 T cell receptor beta chains from one sample sequenced in a study of blood T cells in healthy people across ages. A second PCR of roughly 6 to 12 cycles used a sample-barcoded 5' primer and a J-beta primer mix. TCRdb used MiXCR to reprocess the 5' RACE reads, holding one entry per CDR3 protein. This sample yields approximately 1,700,000 distinct CDR3 sequences, of which roughly 43% are seen a single time; 23% belongs to the top ten. Sequencing was performed on blood. The source is a human donor in good health.

The chain joins TRBV9 to TRBJ1-6; possibly TRBD1 for D (5 bases). The CDR3 totals 19 residues. Trimming shortened V by 4 bases and J by 6 bases, and 26 bases separated the two germline ends. CDR1 and CDR2 (germline): SGDLS, YYNGEE. CDR3 in amino acids: CASSPIDLPGTGGNSPLHF. The CDR3 DNA follows: TGTGCCAGCAGCCCCATTGACCTCCCAGGGACCGGGGGTAATTCACCCCTCCACTTT.

The chain uses TRBV10-2 and TRBJ1-1; tentatively, D is TRBD1 (6 bases). Looked up from germline, CDR1 is WSHSY and CDR2 is SAAADI. The CDR3 is 13 residues long. The ends were cut back, 8 bases at V and 1 base at J, with 11 bases in the middle. The CDR3 DNA is TGCGCCAGCGGAAAACAGGGGAACACTGAAGCTTTCTTT. It encodes CASGKQGNTEAFF.

This clonotype has a handful of counts. The chain has TRBV7-3 and TRBJ1-6; D is ambiguous. Deletions cut 8 bases from V and 5 bases from J, with 19 bases between. The CDR3 consists of 16 residues. Germline V gene sequence: CDR1 SGHTA, CDR2 FQGTGA. This chain's CDR3 is CASAVRSPGNNSPLHF. The CDR3, as DNA: TGTGCCAGCGCGGTCCGATCCCCTGGTAATAATTCACCCCTCCACTTT.

The chain is built from TRBV5-5 and TRBJ2-1, with unresolved D. The V gene's germline CDR1 is SGHKS and CDR2 YYEKEE (reference sequence). This CDR3 has 13 residues. V was cut by 0 bases and J by 14 bases, with 15 bases left in between. CDR3 sequence (DNA): TGTGCCAGCAGCTTGGAGGCCATTTCACCGAAGTTCTTC. It is translated as CASSLEAISPKFF. Together with reference TRBV5-5 and TRBJ2-1, the CDR3 gives the full variable domain: DAGVTQSPTHLIKTRGQQVTLRCSPISGHKSVSWYQQVLGQGPQFIFQYYEKEERGRGNFPDRFSARQFPNYSSELNVNALLLGDSALYLCASSLEAISPKFFGPGTRLTVL.

V and J are TRBV7-9 and TRBJ2-5; 8 bases are shared with TRBD1. This CDR3 has 15 residues. V trimming: 3 bases; J trimming: 5 bases; junction bases outside the gene matches: 8. Germline V lookup: CDR1 SEHNR, CDR2 FQNEAQ (reference sequence). The CDR3 loop is CASSFLGQVKETQYF. CDR3 in DNA: TGTGCCAGCAGCTTCCTGGGACAGGTCAAGGAGACCCAGTACTTC.

Note on this clonotype: Its ends do not fully match the called genes, so a read error is possible. The V call is TRBV20-1, the J call TRBJ2-5; D not certain. From germline, CDR1 is DFQATT and CDR2 SNEGSKA (reference sequence). The CDR3 has 14 amino acids. The CDR3 DNA reads TGCAGTGCTAGTGATCCGGGCGACCAAGGGACCCAGTACTTC. This codes for CSASDPGDQGTQYF.

J is TRBJ2-5 and V is TRBV20-1; 12 bases map to TRBD2. The better agreement between TRBJ2-7 and the DNA end casts doubt on the J call. The germline CDR1 and CDR2 sequences are DFQATT and SNEGSKA (reference sequence). The CDR3 totals 20 residues. This chain's CDR3 is CSARDQLAGGNYEGFYEQYF. The DNA of the CDR3 is TGCAGTGCTAGAGATCAGCTAGCGGGGGGGAACTACGAGGGGTTCTACGAGCAGTACTTC.

There are a few counts of this clonotype. CDR3 sequence (DNA): TGTGCCACCAGCAGAGGGGTTACAGATACGCAGTATTTT. Translated: CATSRGVTDTQYF. The chain employs TRBV15 and TRBJ2-3; D is uncertain. Germline V CDR1 and CDR2: LNHNV, YYDKDF (reference sequence). The CDR3 covers 13 residues. V was cut by 1 base and J by 3 bases, with 5 bases left in between. The variable domain in full, completed from reference TRBV15 and TRBJ2-3, reads DAMVIQNPRYQVTQFGKPVTLSCSQTLNHNVMYWYQQKSSQAPKLLFHYYDKDFNNEADTPDNFQSRRPNTSFCFLDIRSPGLGDTAMYLCATSRGVTDTQYFGPGTRLTVL.

CDR3 amino acids: CSTFRRPDRDGYTF. CDR3 DNA sequence: TGCAGTACCTTTAGGAGGCCGGACAGAGATGGCTACACCTTC. The chain employs TRBV20-1 and TRBJ1-2; D is possibly TRBD1 (6 bases). V was shortened by 8 bases and J by 6 bases, with 22 bases between the two germline ends. The CDR3 is 14 residues long. CDR1 is DFQATT, CDR2 SNEGSKA, per germline (reference sequence).

The chain is built from TRBV5-1 and TRBJ1-2, with D possibly matching TRBD1 (6 bases). Germline V CDR1 and CDR2: SGHRS, YFSETQ. The CDR3 loop spans 15 amino acids. The ends were cut back, 5 bases at V and 4 bases at J, with 18 bases in the middle. The CDR3 loop is CASSSTRGASYGYTF. Written as DNA, the CDR3 is TGCGCCAGCAGTTCCACTAGGGGGGCAAGCTATGGCTACACCTTC.

In its sample, this clonotype was seen many times. V gene TRBV5-4 combines with J gene TRBJ2-7, with D possibly TRBD2 on 6 matching bases. V was shortened by 6 bases and J by 5 bases, with 15 bases between the two germline ends. The CDR3 runs to 13 residues. The germline CDR1 and CDR2 sequences are SGHNT and YYREEE (reference sequence). The CDR3 region has the DNA TGTGCCAGCACCTCCGGGACTTCCAACGAGCAGTACTTC. Its translation is CASTSGTSNEQYF.

This clonotype has a handful of counts. CDR3 nucleotide sequence: TGTGCCAGCAGCTTAGGTCCCCATTTCCCCCAGCATTTT. It translates to CASSLGPHFPQHF. This chain connects TRBV7-2 to TRBJ1-5; D call uncertain. CDR1 is SGHTA and CDR2 is FQGNSA in the germline V gene. Trimming took off 1 base at V and 10 bases at J, with 11 bases between the two ends. The CDR3 has 13 amino acids.

This chain links TRBV7-2 with TRBJ2-1; D possibly corresponds to TRBD2 (6 bases). From germline, CDR1 is SGHTA and CDR2 FQGNSA. This CDR3 comprises 15 residues. V lost 4 bases, J lost 6 bases, and 16 bases lay in between. CDR3 sequence (DNA): TGTGCCAGCAGCTCGGGGGTACCTCCCATCAATGAGCAGTTCTTC. Amino acid sequence: CASSSGVPPINEQFF.

J is TRBJ1-1 and V is TRBV4-2; D is uncertain. V lost 4 bases and J 1 base, leaving 10 bases between the germline ends. CDR1 is LGHNA and CDR2 is YNFKEQ in the germline V gene. The CDR3 has 14 residues. CDR3 amino acids: CASSLAPTNTEAFF. The CDR3 region has the DNA TGTGCCAGCAGCCTGGCCCCCACGAACACTGAAGCTTTCTTT.

This clonotype appeared a few times. The V and J genes are TRBV7-6 and TRBJ2-1, with 8 nucleotides matching TRBD1. Trimming at V came to 4 bases and at J to 12 bases, leaving 14 bases not matched to a gene. CDR3 length: 15 amino acids. In germline, CDR1 is SGHVS, CDR2 FNYEAQ. The CDR3 region is CASSSDRGNLHGQFF. The CDR3 coding sequence is TGTGCCAGCAGCTCCGACAGGGGCAATCTCCATGGGCAGTTCTTC.

This rearrangement joins TRBV28 to TRBJ2-4; D possibly corresponds to TRBD2 (6 bases). The end of the DNA aligns better with TRBJ2-7, so the J call may be wrong. The CDR3 consists of 14 residues. Germline V gene data show CDR1 as MDHEN and CDR2 as SYDVKM. The CDR3 sequence: CASSLFGRLNEQYF. The DNA of the CDR3 is TGTGCCAGCAGTTTATTTGGGAGGTTAAACGAGCAGTACTTC.

This clonotype appeared once. The V and J genes are TRBV28 and TRBJ1-5; D possibly corresponds to TRBD1 (6 bases). CDR1 and CDR2 (germline): MDHEN, SYDVKM. This CDR3 spans 13 amino acids. V was pared by 10 bases and J by 0 bases, with 10 bases between. This CDR3 reads CATTGNSNQPQHF. The DNA for the CDR3 is TGTGCCACCACAGGGAATAGCAATCAGCCCCAGCATTTT.

This clonotype came up a few times. The chain employs TRBV4-1 and TRBJ2-3; TRBD2 matches at 9 bases. V was clipped by 2 bases and J by 4 bases; unmatched bases: 10. Germline V gene sequence: CDR1 MGHRA, CDR2 YSYEKL. This CDR3 is built from 17 residues. The CDR3 is CASSQPTSGPRADTQYF. The CDR3 bases are TGCGCCAGCAGCCAACCGACTAGCGGCCCACGGGCAGATACGCAGTATTTT.

The count of this clonotype is one. This chain links TRBV29-1 with TRBJ2-3; D tentatively fits TRBD1 or TRBD2 (6 bases each). CDR1 SQVTM and CDR2 ANQGSEA come from the germline V gene. The germline V and J ends were trimmed by 7 bases and 3 bases, with 14 bases remaining between them. The CDR3 contains 13 residues. The CDR3 nucleotides are TGCAGCGCAGGAAGGGGGGAGACAGATACGCAGTATTTT. Its translation is CSAGRGETDTQYF.

The CDR3 sequence is CAISRMNYEQYF. CDR3 bases: TGTGCCATCAGCCGGATGAACTACGAGCAGTACTTC. J is TRBJ2-7 and V is TRBV10-3; D gene unclear. Trimming removed 6 bases from V and 3 bases from J, with 9 bases in between. The CDR3 contains 12 residues. Germline loops: CDR1 ENHRY, CDR2 SYGVKD.

Written as DNA, the CDR3 is TGTGCCAGCAGTACCGCTCTCTACAATGAGCAGTTCTTC. Protein: CASSTALYNEQFF. This chain joins TRBV7-2 and TRBJ2-1; no definite D call. CDR1 is SGHTA, CDR2 FQGNSA, per germline. Deletions cut 6 bases from V and 3 bases from J, with 9 bases between. CDR3 length: 13 amino acids.

This clonotype was seen only a few times. This chain connects TRBV25-1 to TRBJ2-7; 7 bases are a match to TRBD1. The V gene's germline CDR1 is MGHDK and CDR2 SYGVNS. V lost 4 bases, J lost 2 bases, and 5 bases stayed unmatched. This CDR3 is 14 amino acids long. The CDR3 nucleotides are TGTGCCAGCAGTGCCAGACAGGGTGCCTACGAGCAGTACTTC. Amino acids: CASSARQGAYEQYF.

Only a few counts were recorded for this clonotype. The chain joins TRBV30 to TRBJ2-5, with TRBD1 identical over 7 bases. CDR3 size: 12 residues. The germline gives CDR1 GTSNPN, CDR2 SVGIG (reference sequence). Trimming removed 6 bases from V and 5 bases from J; junction bases left unmatched: 6. The CDR3 DNA reads as TGTGCCTGCACAGGGGCCGGGGAGACCCAGTACTTC. Encoded protein: CACTGAGETQYF.